This TCR beta chain originates from a study of cytomegalovirus exposure and HLA in healthy donors. General study points: Later analysis showed most CMV-associated TCR beta chains appearing HLA-restricted. The study recorded over 150 TCR beta chains that were cytomegalovirus-associated.

This CDR3 region has 14 residues. CDR1 and CDR2 (germline): MNHEY, SVGAGI. The V gene end was trimmed by 6 bases and the J gene end by 7 bases; junction bases not matched to a gene: 5. Primers for the PCR totalled 60 Vbeta and 13 Jbeta. Sequencing was performed with immunoSEQ multiplex PCR; in TCRdb, only in-frame clones are kept and a portion is missing. The sample includes some 62,000 clones, 87% of them seen just once. The table lists this clone with a few counts. Its antigen remains unidentified. The chain recombines TRBV6-5 with TRBJ2-7, with 14 bases identical to TRBD2. The sequenced material came from PBMCs. The receptor's source is a young man in good health and CMV-seronegative. DNA for the CDR3: TGTGCCAGCAGACCGGGACTAGCGGGGGTTGAGCAGTACTTC. Protein product: CASRPGLAGVEQYF.